These 4 T cell receptor beta chains share one sample of origin, sequenced in a study of type 1 regulatory T cells. Their cognate antigens are unknown. MiXCR was run by TCRdb on the reads, yielding one entry per CDR3 protein. The sample consists of over 55,000 distinct CDR3 sequences, about 62% of them appearing once. Material for sequencing was cultured T cells, either the whole culture or a sorted T cell fraction (not recorded which). The sample's subset: Tr1-enriched cell product generated in vitro against host alloantigens. Receptor source: a human donor in good health.

This sequence joins TRBV5-6 and TRBJ2-1; 8 nucleotides align to TRBD1. Trimming took 2 bases from V and 6 from J; bases not matched to a gene: 7. The V gene's germline CDR1 is SGHDT and CDR2 YYEEEE. There are 15 residues in the CDR3. CDR3 DNA sequence: TGTGCCAGCAGCTTCCAGGGGGCGCCGTTCAATGAGCAGTTCTTC. Amino acid sequence: CASSFQGAPFNEQFF.

Written as DNA, the CDR3 is TGTGCCAGCAGTGCTCTCGGACTCCAAGAGACCCAGTACTTC. Translation: CASSALGLQETQYF. This chain connects TRBV12-3 or TRBV12-4 to TRBJ2-5, with a possible D match to TRBD2 (5 bases). The V end lost 5 bases, the J end lost 1 base, and 11 bases lay between the germline ends. The CDR3 totals 14 residues.

The CDR3 DNA is TGCAGTGCTATAGGGAGGGGCATCGAAGAGGTGGATACGCAGTATTTT. It codes for CSAIGRGIEEVDTQYF. The J gene is TRBJ2-3, the V gene TRBV20-1; TRBD2 matches at 7 bases. Germline loops: CDR1 DFQATT, CDR2 SNEGSKA (reference sequence). This CDR3 contains 16 residues. The ends lost 4 bases at V and 6 bases at J; junction bases unmatched: 16.

V and J are TRBV6-6 and TRBJ2-6, with D perhaps matching TRBD2 (6 bases). The CDR3 consists of 16 residues. CDR1 is MNHNY and CDR2 is SVGAGI in the germline V gene (reference sequence). The germline V and J ends were trimmed by 1 base and 0 bases, with 7 bases remaining between them. CDR3 in DNA: TGTGCCAGCAGTTACTTCGGGAGCTCTGGGGCCAACGTCCTGACTTTC. Translating it yields CASSYFGSSGANVLTF.